These T cell receptor beta chains were read from a single sample in a study of blood T cells in healthy people across ages. Each CDR3 protein is one row after TCRdb ran MiXCR on the 5' RACE reads. The sample holds 780,000 or so distinct CDR3 sequences; 20% to 30% are singletons and the top ten take under 4.5%. This sample also appeared in a second study, on T cells of mothers and their children.

The sequenced sample was blood. These receptors originate from a boy between 10 and 17 years old in good health. Both conserved end residues are part of each CDR3. A D gene is named only where the DNA matches it firmly. Size is stated for part of the rows, as once, few or many counts, or as a class when the clone is expanded.

j_call: TRBJ2-7; clone_size: .; d_call: .; v_call: TRBV7-2; cdr3_aa: CASSPPRGETYF; cdr3_nt: TGTGCCAGCAGTCCCCCGAGGGGAGAGACGTACTTC
j_call: TRBJ2-1; clone_size: .; d_call: .; v_call: TRBV18; cdr3_aa: CASSPPGAPVLF; cdr3_nt: TGTGCCAGCTCACCACCGGGGGCCCCTGTCCTATTC
j_call: TRBJ2-7; clone_size: .; d_call: .; v_call: TRBV28; cdr3_aa: CASSLWGDTHEQYF; cdr3_nt: TGTGCCAGCAGTTTATGGGGGGACACACACGAGCAGTACTTC
j_call: TRBJ2-2; clone_size: .; d_call: .; v_call: TRBV7-9; cdr3_aa: CAKQQLVISPSAPGELFF; cdr3_nt: TGTGCCAAACAGCAGCTCGTGATATCGCCCAGCGCTCCCGGGGAGCTGTTTTTT
j_call: TRBJ1-5; clone_size: .; d_call: .; v_call: TRBV20-1; cdr3_aa: CSAMDRANQPQHF; cdr3_nt: TGCAGTGCTATGGACAGAGCCAATCAGCCCCAGCATTTT
j_call: TRBJ1-5; clone_size: few; d_call: .; v_call: TRBV28; cdr3_aa: CASSLQGTGLQPQHF; cdr3_nt: TGTGCCAGCAGTTTGCAGGGAACAGGGCTTCAGCCCCAGCATTTT
j_call: TRBJ1-5; clone_size: .; d_call: .; v_call: TRBV15; cdr3_aa: CATSRDKYSNQPQHF; cdr3_nt: TGTGCCACCAGCAGAGATAAGTATAGCAATCAGCCCCAGCATTTT
j_call: TRBJ2-5; clone_size: few; d_call: TRBD1; v_call: TRBV6-5; cdr3_aa: CASSYLGQGVQQYF; cdr3_nt: TGTGCCAGCAGTTACCTGGGACAGGGGGTACAGCAGTACTTC
j_call: TRBJ2-1; clone_size: .; d_call: TRBD2; v_call: TRBV11-2; cdr3_aa: CACSATGGGSNEQFF; cdr3_nt: TGTGCCTGCAGCGCAACGGGTGGCGGGAGTAATGAGCAGTTCTTC
j_call: TRBJ2-5; clone_size: .; d_call: .; v_call: TRBV11-2; cdr3_aa: CASSFVSGLRQETQYF; cdr3_nt: TGTGCCAGCAGCTTTGTTTCAGGGCTAAGACAAGAGACCCAGTACTTC
j_call: TRBJ2-7; clone_size: .; d_call: .; v_call: TRBV4-3; cdr3_aa: CASSQSRTDYEQYF; cdr3_nt: TGCGCCAGCAGCCAGAGTAGAACGGACTACGAGCAGTACTTC
j_call: TRBJ2-7; clone_size: few; d_call: .; v_call: TRBV20-1; cdr3_aa: CSAPGGREQYF; cdr3_nt: TGCAGTGCCCCTGGGGGGCGGGAGCAGTACTTC
j_call: TRBJ1-1; clone_size: .; d_call: .; v_call: TRBV25-1; cdr3_aa: CASSAVNTEAFF; cdr3_nt: TGTGCCAGCAGTGCAGTGAACACTGAAGCTTTCTTT
j_call: TRBJ2-7; clone_size: few; d_call: .; v_call: TRBV20-1; cdr3_aa: CSARDSHLKFYEQYF; cdr3_nt: TGCAGTGCTAGAGATAGCCACCTCAAATTCTACGAGCAGTACTTC
j_call: TRBJ2-1; clone_size: .; d_call: .; v_call: TRBV2; cdr3_aa: CATVEGGPLSYNEQFF; cdr3_nt: TGTGCCACCGTTGAAGGAGGGCCGCTCTCCTACAATGAGCAGTTCTTC
j_call: TRBJ1-2; clone_size: few; d_call: TRBD1; v_call: TRBV6-2/TRBV6-3; cdr3_aa: CASSYSAGGVNGYTF; cdr3_nt: TGTGCCAGCAGTTACTCAGCAGGGGGAGTTAACGGCTACACCTTC
j_call: TRBJ1-6; clone_size: few; d_call: .; v_call: TRBV3-1; cdr3_aa: CASSQQGSIGSPLHF; cdr3_nt: TGTGCCAGCAGCCAACAGGGTAGTATAGGTTCACCCCTCCACTTT
j_call: TRBJ2-7; clone_size: .; d_call: .; v_call: TRBV9; cdr3_aa: CASSVQGYPYEQYF; cdr3_nt: TGTGCCAGCAGCGTGCAGGGCTACCCATACGAGCAGTACTTC
j_call: TRBJ1-2; clone_size: few; d_call: .; v_call: TRBV25-1; cdr3_aa: CASSEYGGANYGYTF; cdr3_nt: TGTGCCAGCAGTGAATATGGGGGGGCTAACTATGGCTACACCTTC
j_call: TRBJ1-2; clone_size: .; d_call: .; v_call: TRBV12-3/TRBV12-4; cdr3_aa: CASSFRRWSGYTF; cdr3_nt: TGTGCCAGCAGTTTCCGCAGGTGGAGTGGCTACACCTTC
j_call: TRBJ2-1; clone_size: .; d_call: TRBD2; v_call: TRBV11-2; cdr3_aa: CASSLLAGVGNEQFF; cdr3_nt: TGTGCCAGCAGTTTACTAGCGGGAGTGGGCAATGAGCAGTTCTTC
j_call: TRBJ2-7; clone_size: few; d_call: .; v_call: TRBV5-5; cdr3_aa: CASSPAAGLSYEQYF; cdr3_nt: TGTGCCAGCAGCCCCGCTGCGGGGCTCTCCTACGAGCAGTACTTC
j_call: TRBJ2-2; clone_size: .; d_call: .; v_call: TRBV5-6; cdr3_aa: CASSLVTAYTGELFF; cdr3_nt: TGTGCCAGCAGCTTGGTAACAGCTTACACCGGGGAGCTGTTTTTT
j_call: TRBJ2-3; clone_size: .; d_call: .; v_call: TRBV20-1; cdr3_aa: CSASHGTSTDTQYF; cdr3_nt: TGCAGTGCTAGTCACGGAACTAGCACAGATACGCAGTATTTT
j_call: TRBJ2-3; clone_size: few; d_call: .; v_call: TRBV29-1; cdr3_aa: CSVVMGGGDTQYF; cdr3_nt: TGCAGCGTTGTGATGGGTGGTGGAGATACGCAGTATTTT
j_call: TRBJ2-7; clone_size: .; d_call: .; v_call: TRBV29-1; cdr3_aa: CSVEDISEQYF; cdr3_nt: TGCAGCGTTGAAGATATTAGCGAGCAGTACTTC
j_call: TRBJ2-1; clone_size: .; d_call: .; v_call: TRBV20-1; cdr3_aa: CSARVQLDGSSYNEQFF; cdr3_nt: TGCAGTGCTAGAGTTCAGCTCGACGGGAGCTCCTACAATGAGCAGTTCTTC
j_call: TRBJ1-1; clone_size: few; d_call: .; v_call: TRBV5-1; cdr3_aa: CASSLGGLPDTEAFF; cdr3_nt: TGCGCCAGCAGCTTGGGGGGCCTACCGGACACTGAAGCTTTCTTT
j_call: TRBJ2-1; clone_size: many; d_call: TRBD2; v_call: TRBV6-4; cdr3_aa: CASSRERGYNEQFF; cdr3_nt: TGTGCCAGCAGTCGCGAGCGGGGCTACAATGAGCAGTTCTTC
j_call: TRBJ2-5; clone_size: .; d_call: TRBD1; v_call: TRBV7-9; cdr3_aa: CASTDREETQYF; cdr3_nt: TGTGCCAGCACGGACAGGGAAGAGACCCAGTACTTC
j_call: TRBJ2-5; clone_size: .; d_call: .; v_call: TRBV29-1; cdr3_aa: CSVTGDSQETQYF; cdr3_nt: TGCAGCGTGACCGGGGATTCGCAAGAGACCCAGTACTTC
j_call: TRBJ1-3; clone_size: few; d_call: TRBD1; v_call: TRBV12-3/TRBV12-4; cdr3_aa: CASTKGQTGSGNTIYF; cdr3_nt: TGTGCCAGCACGAAGGGACAGACTGGCTCTGGAAACACCATATATTTT
j_call: TRBJ2-7; clone_size: few; d_call: .; v_call: TRBV9; cdr3_aa: CASSGAGTRSYEQYF; cdr3_nt: TGTGCCAGCAGCGGAGCCGGGACAAGATCCTACGAGCAGTACTTC
j_call: TRBJ2-3; clone_size: few; d_call: TRBD2; v_call: TRBV6-5; cdr3_aa: CASSYSPPTSLGTDTQYF; cdr3_nt: TGTGCCAGCAGTTACTCCCCTCCGACTAGCCTGGGCACAGATACGCAGTATTTT
j_call: TRBJ2-1; clone_size: few; d_call: .; v_call: TRBV4-2; cdr3_aa: CASSQDRQSDEQFF; cdr3_nt: TGTGCCAGCAGCCAAGATAGACAGTCCGATGAGCAGTTCTTC
j_call: TRBJ1-1; clone_size: .; d_call: .; v_call: TRBV29-1; cdr3_aa: CSVEEQRDVGAFF; cdr3_nt: TGCAGCGTTGAAGAACAGCGGGACGTAGGAGCTTTCTTT
j_call: TRBJ2-1; clone_size: .; d_call: .; v_call: TRBV29-1; cdr3_aa: CSVSTHELNEQFF; cdr3_nt: TGCAGCGTTTCTACCCATGAATTGAATGAGCAGTTCTTC
j_call: TRBJ1-2; clone_size: few; d_call: .; v_call: TRBV15; cdr3_aa: CATSRDGPGGYGYTF; cdr3_nt: TGTGCCACCAGCAGAGATGGCCCGGGCGGCTATGGCTACACCTTC
j_call: TRBJ2-7; clone_size: .; d_call: TRBD1; v_call: TRBV4-1; cdr3_aa: CASSQITGVGEQYF; cdr3_nt: TGCGCCAGCAGCCAAATTACAGGGGTGGGCGAGCAGTACTTC
j_call: TRBJ2-3; clone_size: few; d_call: TRBD1; v_call: TRBV2; cdr3_aa: CASGGQGTDTQYF; cdr3_nt: TGTGCCAGCGGTGGACAGGGCACAGATACGCAGTATTTT
j_call: TRBJ2-2; clone_size: .; d_call: .; v_call: TRBV7-2; cdr3_aa: CAGSSWVFSGELFF; cdr3_nt: TGTGCCGGCAGCTCATGGGTTTTCTCCGGGGAGCTGTTTTTT
j_call: TRBJ2-1; clone_size: few; d_call: TRBD2; v_call: TRBV6-4; cdr3_aa: CASSDRGLAGGRTNEQFF; cdr3_nt: TGTGCCAGCAGTGACAGGGGACTAGCGGGGGGGCGTACCAATGAGCAGTTCTTC
j_call: TRBJ1-5; clone_size: .; d_call: TRBD1; v_call: TRBV4-1; cdr3_aa: CASAQGQGNQWPQHF; cdr3_nt: TGCGCCAGCGCCCAGGGACAGGGGAACCAATGGCCCCAGCATTTT
j_call: TRBJ2-7; clone_size: .; d_call: .; v_call: TRBV9; cdr3_aa: CASSVSEGNSYEQYF; cdr3_nt: TGTGCCAGCAGCGTATCTGAGGGAAACTCCTACGAGCAGTACTTC
j_call: TRBJ1-1; clone_size: few; d_call: .; v_call: TRBV11-2; cdr3_aa: CASSFGSGGTEAFF; cdr3_nt: TGTGCCAGCAGCTTCGGGTCGGGTGGCACTGAAGCTTTCTTT
j_call: TRBJ2-3; clone_size: .; d_call: TRBD2; v_call: TRBV28; cdr3_aa: CASRSGGSPDTQYF; cdr3_nt: TGTGCCAGCAGGAGTGGCGGGAGCCCAGATACGCAGTATTTT
j_call: TRBJ2-5; clone_size: few; d_call: TRBD2; v_call: TRBV7-2; cdr3_aa: CASSLGGLAGEEAQYF; cdr3_nt: TGTGCCAGCAGCTTGGGGGGACTAGCGGGAGAAGAGGCCCAGTACTTC
j_call: TRBJ2-4; clone_size: few; d_call: TRBD2; v_call: TRBV29-1; cdr3_aa: CSVAGLAGFSGAKNIQYF; cdr3_nt: TGCAGCGTTGCGGGACTAGCGGGATTTAGTGGAGCCAAAAACATTCAGTACTTC
j_call: TRBJ2-5; clone_size: once; d_call: TRBD1; v_call: TRBV4-3; cdr3_aa: CASSQAPGGGQGEEETQYF; cdr3_nt: TGCGCCAGCAGCCAAGCACCCGGAGGGGGACAGGGGGAGGAGGAGACCCAGTACTTC